This is a list of T cell receptor beta chains from one sample in a study of blood T cell repertoires in COVID-19. Generated by immunoSEQ multiplex PCR, the TCRdb table keeps only in-frame clones and is missing some. The repertoire holds more than 150,000 clones, with less than 85% as singletons. Sequencing input: peripheral blood. The receptor source for this set is a human donor in a cohort sampled during active COVID-19. Each CDR3 is given without its conserved first and last residue. D genes are given only for firm matches.

cdr3_length: 10; v_call: TRBV6-5; d_call: .; cdr3_aa: ASRGQGSTQY
cdr3_length: 13; v_call: TRBV5-6; d_call: .; cdr3_aa: ASSLVAGANEKLF
cdr3_length: 11; v_call: TRBV5-1; d_call: TRBD1; cdr3_aa: ASSPTGGSGYT
cdr3_length: 15; v_call: TRBV19; d_call: TRBD1; cdr3_aa: ASSIRDRGDYNSPLH
cdr3_length: 12; v_call: TRBV10-3; d_call: .; cdr3_aa: AISENGQSYEQY
cdr3_length: 12; v_call: TRBV10-3; d_call: .; cdr3_aa: AISEVQGREKLF
cdr3_length: 13; v_call: TRBV11-2; d_call: TRBD2; cdr3_aa: ASSTGTSGANEQF
cdr3_length: 10; v_call: TRBV27; d_call: .; cdr3_aa: ASSSTSSQQY
cdr3_length: 12; v_call: TRBV19; d_call: TRBD1; cdr3_aa: ASSVKQGYTEAF
cdr3_length: 15; v_call: TRBV6-2/TRBV6-3; d_call: .; cdr3_aa: ASSWGEESTRDQPQH
cdr3_length: 13; v_call: TRBV3-1/TRBV3-2; d_call: .; cdr3_aa: ASSQRRFSNSPLH
cdr3_length: 12; v_call: TRBV7-2; d_call: TRBD1; cdr3_aa: ASSRWDREEKLF
cdr3_length: 12; v_call: TRBV2; d_call: TRBD1; cdr3_aa: ASSVGTAIGELF
cdr3_length: 12; v_call: TRBV5-1; d_call: TRBD2; cdr3_aa: ASSPGLANYEQY
cdr3_length: 13; v_call: TRBV5-6; d_call: .; cdr3_aa: ASSLYGQSNQPQH
cdr3_length: 15; v_call: TRBV4-2; d_call: .; cdr3_aa: ASSHAHGSSSYNEQF
cdr3_length: 12; v_call: TRBV13; d_call: .; cdr3_aa: ASSLGQGGTEAF
cdr3_length: 11; v_call: TRBV6-5; d_call: TRBD2; cdr3_aa: ASRASGAHEQY
cdr3_length: 9; v_call: TRBV12-3/TRBV12-4; d_call: .; cdr3_aa: ASSTGYEQY
cdr3_length: 14; v_call: TRBV3-1/TRBV3-2; d_call: TRBD2; cdr3_aa: ASSQGSSGVEETQY
cdr3_length: 11; v_call: TRBV12-3/TRBV12-4; d_call: .; cdr3_aa: ASNRGQFYGYT
cdr3_length: 13; v_call: TRBV9; d_call: .; cdr3_aa: ASSVSQGTDYGYT
cdr3_length: 11; v_call: TRBV29-1; d_call: .; cdr3_aa: SVLPLTGREQF
cdr3_length: 11; v_call: TRBV19; d_call: TRBD2; cdr3_aa: ASSPRLAGGQF
cdr3_length: 12; v_call: TRBV6-6; d_call: TRBD1; cdr3_aa: ASRRTGENSPLH
cdr3_length: 11; v_call: TRBV6-2/TRBV6-3; d_call: .; cdr3_aa: ASSYDARAEAF
cdr3_length: 16; v_call: TRBV5-1; d_call: TRBD1; cdr3_aa: ASSLGTGWSIDNSPLH
cdr3_length: 14; v_call: TRBV19; d_call: .; cdr3_aa: ASSIRGGAISETQY
cdr3_length: 13; v_call: TRBV6-5; d_call: .; cdr3_aa: ASSYSPYSNQPQH
cdr3_length: 13; v_call: TRBV7-9; d_call: TRBD1; cdr3_aa: ASSRTGHSNQPQH
cdr3_length: 15; v_call: TRBV9; d_call: .; cdr3_aa: ASSEGTKPFSGNTIY
cdr3_length: 12; v_call: TRBV7-2; d_call: .; cdr3_aa: ASSLDPGPYGYT
cdr3_length: 14; v_call: TRBV5-1; d_call: .; cdr3_aa: ASSLTAREVPYGYT
cdr3_length: 12; v_call: TRBV19; d_call: TRBD1; cdr3_aa: ASSTGVTDYGYT
cdr3_length: 13; v_call: TRBV21-1; d_call: .; cdr3_aa: ASSNWTSDASEQY
cdr3_length: 14; v_call: TRBV19; d_call: TRBD1; cdr3_aa: ASSIAHAGTGPEQY
cdr3_length: 15; v_call: TRBV7-6; d_call: TRBD1; cdr3_aa: ASSRPPSAGGIDEQF
cdr3_length: 12; v_call: TRBV3-1/TRBV3-2; d_call: .; cdr3_aa: ASSQARGSGGYT
cdr3_length: 12; v_call: TRBV27; d_call: .; cdr3_aa: ASQLTSLGGTQY
cdr3_length: 14; v_call: TRBV6-5; d_call: .; cdr3_aa: ASSYRPRDSTYEQY
cdr3_length: 13; v_call: TRBV7-9; d_call: TRBD1; cdr3_aa: ASSFHRGPNEKLF
cdr3_length: 12; v_call: TRBV5-6; d_call: .; cdr3_aa: ASSYRDTNHEQY
cdr3_length: 14; v_call: TRBV5-1; d_call: .; cdr3_aa: ASSLLIGGESTEAF
cdr3_length: 12; v_call: TRBV19; d_call: .; cdr3_aa: ASSINGRRTEAF
cdr3_length: 12; v_call: TRBV30; d_call: .; cdr3_aa: AWSGVRGLEKLF
cdr3_length: 13; v_call: TRBV5-1; d_call: TRBD1; cdr3_aa: ASSPAGTGVYGYT
cdr3_length: 12; v_call: TRBV7-2; d_call: .; cdr3_aa: ASSLVQGQETQY
cdr3_length: 12; v_call: TRBV2; d_call: .; cdr3_aa: ASNRESANEKLF
cdr3_length: 14; v_call: TRBV5-1; d_call: .; cdr3_aa: ASSSRGVPEGTEAF
cdr3_length: 13; v_call: TRBV7-9; d_call: .; cdr3_aa: ASSLLRGADGELF
cdr3_length: 14; v_call: TRBV19; d_call: .; cdr3_aa: ASTPIRGRSSYEQY
cdr3_length: 13; v_call: TRBV1; d_call: .; cdr3_aa: TSSQGNRDPYEQY
cdr3_length: 12; v_call: TRBV5-1; d_call: .; cdr3_aa: ASSLGDTGFQAF